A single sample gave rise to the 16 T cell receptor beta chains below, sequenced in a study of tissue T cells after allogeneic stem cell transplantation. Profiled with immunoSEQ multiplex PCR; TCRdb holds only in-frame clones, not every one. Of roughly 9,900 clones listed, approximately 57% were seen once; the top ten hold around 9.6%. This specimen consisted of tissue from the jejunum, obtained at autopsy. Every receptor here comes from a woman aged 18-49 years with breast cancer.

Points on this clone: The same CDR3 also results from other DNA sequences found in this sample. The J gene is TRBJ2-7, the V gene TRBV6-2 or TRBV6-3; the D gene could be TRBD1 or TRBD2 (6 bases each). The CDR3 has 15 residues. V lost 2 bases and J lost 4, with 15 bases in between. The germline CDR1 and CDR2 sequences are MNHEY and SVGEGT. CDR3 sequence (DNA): TGTGCCAGCAGTTACGTCGGGGGCGGAACGTACGAGCAGTACTTC. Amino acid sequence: CASSYVGGGTYEQYF.

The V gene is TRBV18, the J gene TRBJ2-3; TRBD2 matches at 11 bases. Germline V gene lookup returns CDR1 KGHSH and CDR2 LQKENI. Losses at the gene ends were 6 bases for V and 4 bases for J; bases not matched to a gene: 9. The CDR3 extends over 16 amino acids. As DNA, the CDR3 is TGTGCCAGCTCGCTCCGGGTAGCGGGAGGGGCAGATACGCAGTATTTT. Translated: CASSLRVAGGADTQYF.

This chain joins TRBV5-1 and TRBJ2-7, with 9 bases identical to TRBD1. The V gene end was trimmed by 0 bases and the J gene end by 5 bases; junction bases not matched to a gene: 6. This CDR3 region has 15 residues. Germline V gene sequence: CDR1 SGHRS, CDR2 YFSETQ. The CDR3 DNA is TGCGCCAGCAGCTTGGCCGGGACAGGGTCCGACGAGCAGTACTTC. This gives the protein CASSLAGTGSDEQYF.

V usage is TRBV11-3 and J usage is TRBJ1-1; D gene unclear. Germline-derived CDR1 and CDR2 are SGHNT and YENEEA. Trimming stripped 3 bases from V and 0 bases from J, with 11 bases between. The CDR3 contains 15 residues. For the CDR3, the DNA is TGTGCCAGCAGCTTTGGCGGGGAAGTGAACACTGAAGCTTTCTTT. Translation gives CASSFGGEVNTEAFF.

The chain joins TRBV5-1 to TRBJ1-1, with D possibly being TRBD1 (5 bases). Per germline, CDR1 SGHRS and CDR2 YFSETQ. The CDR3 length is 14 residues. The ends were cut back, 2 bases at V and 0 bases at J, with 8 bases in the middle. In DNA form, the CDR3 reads TGCGCCAGCAGCTTCCAGGGTATGAACACTGAAGCTTTCTTT. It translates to CASSFQGMNTEAFF. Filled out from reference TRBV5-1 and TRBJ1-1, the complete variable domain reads KAGVTQTPRYLIKTRGQQVTLSCSPISGHRSVSWYQQTPGQGLQFLFEYFSETQRNKGNFPGRFSGRQFSNSRSEMNVSTLELGDSALYLCASSFQGMNTEAFFGQGTRLTVV.

The CDR3 sequence: CASSPADYSYEQYF. The CDR3 DNA sequence: TGTGCCAGCAGCCCAGCCGATTACTCCTACGAGCAGTACTTC. This chain links TRBV28 with TRBJ2-7; unclear D gene. This CDR3 contains 14 residues. Trimming removed 6 bases from V and 0 bases from J, with 12 bases in between. Germline V CDR1 and CDR2: MDHEN, SYDVKM.

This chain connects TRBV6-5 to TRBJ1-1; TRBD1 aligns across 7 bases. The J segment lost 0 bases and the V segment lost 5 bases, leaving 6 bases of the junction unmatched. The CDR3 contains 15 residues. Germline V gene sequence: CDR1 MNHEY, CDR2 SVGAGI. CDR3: CASSLRQGLNTEAFF. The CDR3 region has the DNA TGTGCCAGCAGTCTTCGACAGGGCCTGAACACTGAAGCTTTCTTT.

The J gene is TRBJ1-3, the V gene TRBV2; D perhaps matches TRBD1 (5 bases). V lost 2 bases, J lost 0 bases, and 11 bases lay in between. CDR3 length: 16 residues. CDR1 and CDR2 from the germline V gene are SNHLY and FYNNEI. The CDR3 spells CASSEWMGDSGNTIYF. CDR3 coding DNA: TGTGCCAGCAGTGAATGGATGGGGGACTCTGGAAACACCATATATTTT.

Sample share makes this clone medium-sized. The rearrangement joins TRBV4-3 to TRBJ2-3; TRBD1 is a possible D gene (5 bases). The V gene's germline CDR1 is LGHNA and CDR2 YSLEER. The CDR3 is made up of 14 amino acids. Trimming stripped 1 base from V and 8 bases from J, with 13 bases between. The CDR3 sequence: CASSQGRVGATQYF. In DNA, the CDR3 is TGCGCCAGCAGCCAAGGCAGGGTTGGAGCTACGCAGTATTTT.

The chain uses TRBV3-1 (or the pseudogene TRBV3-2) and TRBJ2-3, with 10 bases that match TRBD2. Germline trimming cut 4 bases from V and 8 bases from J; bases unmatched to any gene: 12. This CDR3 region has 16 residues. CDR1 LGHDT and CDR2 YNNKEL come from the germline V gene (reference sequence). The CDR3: CASSPKVSSGSSTQYF. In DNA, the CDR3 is TGTGCCAGCAGCCCTAAGGTCTCTAGCGGGAGTAGTACGCAGTATTTT.

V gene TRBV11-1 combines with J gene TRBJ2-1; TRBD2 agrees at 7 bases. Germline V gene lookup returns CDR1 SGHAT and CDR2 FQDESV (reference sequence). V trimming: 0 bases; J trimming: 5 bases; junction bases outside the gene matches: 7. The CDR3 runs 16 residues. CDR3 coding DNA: TGTGCCAGCAGCTTAGCCTCTGGCGGGAGTAACAATGAGCAGTTCTTC. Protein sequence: CASSLASGGSNNEQFF.

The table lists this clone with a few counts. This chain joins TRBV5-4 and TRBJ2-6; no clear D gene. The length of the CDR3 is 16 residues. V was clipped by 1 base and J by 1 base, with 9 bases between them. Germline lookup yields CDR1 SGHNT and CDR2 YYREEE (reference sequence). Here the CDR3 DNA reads TGTGCCAGCAGCTTGAAACTGGAATCTGGGGCCAACGTCCTGACTTTC. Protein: CASSLKLESGANVLTF.

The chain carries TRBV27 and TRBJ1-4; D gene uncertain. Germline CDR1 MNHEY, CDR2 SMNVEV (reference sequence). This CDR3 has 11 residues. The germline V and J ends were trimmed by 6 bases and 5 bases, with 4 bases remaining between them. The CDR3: CASRGNEKLFF. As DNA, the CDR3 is TGTGCCAGCAGAGGAAATGAAAAACTGTTTTTT.

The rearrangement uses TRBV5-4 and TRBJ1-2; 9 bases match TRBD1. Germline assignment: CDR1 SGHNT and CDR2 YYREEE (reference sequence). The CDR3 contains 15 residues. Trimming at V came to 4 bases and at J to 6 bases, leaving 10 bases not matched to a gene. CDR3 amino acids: CASSGSTGGSDGYTF. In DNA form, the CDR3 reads TGTGCCAGCAGCGGATCGACAGGGGGGAGTGATGGCTACACCTTC.

CDR3 protein: CASSPRWGGAGTDTQYF. For the CDR3, the DNA is TGTGCCAGCAGCCCGCGGTGGGGGGGAGCGGGGACCGATACGCAGTATTTT. The rearrangement links TRBV9 to TRBJ2-3; TRBD2 agrees at 7 bases. After removal of 4 bases from V and 6 bases from J, the junction contained 17 bases not matched to a gene. The CDR3 runs 17 residues. Germline V CDR1 and CDR2: SGDLS, YYNGEE.

CDR3 DNA sequence: TGTGCCAGCAGCTGGGGGGGGCTTGAAGCTTTCTTT. Residues: CASSWGGLEAFF. The chain recombines TRBV7-2 with TRBJ1-1, with a possible D match to TRBD1 (6 bases). V dropped 4 bases and J dropped 7 bases, with 10 bases sitting between them. Germline V gene data show CDR1 as SGHTA and CDR2 as FQGNSA. CDR3 length: 12 residues.